The rows below give T cell receptor beta chains drawn from one sample of a study of graft-versus-host responses after intestinal transplantation. Sequencing used immunoSEQ multiplex PCR; TCRdb keeps in-frame clones, though not all of them. The data show 120,000 or so clones, with approximately 92% seen just once and 0.4% to 0.55% held by the top ten. No antigens are known for them. The source material was unstimulated CD8+ T cells sorted from spleen or lymph node cells, sampled before intestinal transplant. The receptors derive from a human donor who received an intestinal transplant. Each CDR3 is given with its conserved first and last residue. Fields, in order: D gene, V gene, J gene, clone size, CDR3 DNA, CDR3 protein. D genes are given only for firm matches. The size entry is marked missing in some rows and otherwise reads once, few, many or a size class.

>.|TRBV11-2|TRBJ2-3|.
TGTGCCAGCAGCTTAGGTCTCTCCACCACAGATACGCAGTATTTT
CASSLGLSTTDTQYF
>TRBD1|TRBV27|TRBJ1-5|.
TGTGCCAGCAGTTATAGACAGGGGAATCAGCCCCAGCATTTT
CASSYRQGNQPQHF
>TRBD1|TRBV7-9|TRBJ2-7|.
TGTGCCAGCAGCTTAGACAGGGGGCCGTACGAGCAGTACTTC
CASSLDRGPYEQYF
>.|TRBV28|TRBJ2-1|.
TGTGCCAGCAGCTCCTCCCAAGGGCAGTACAGTGAGCAGTTCTTC
CASSSSQGQYSEQFF
>.|TRBV4-1|TRBJ2-1|.
TGCGCCAGCAGCCAAGAGACTAGTTTTTACAATGAGCAGTTCTTC
CASSQETSFYNEQFF
>TRBD1|TRBV6-5|TRBJ2-7|.
TGTGCCAGCAGTTACGGGACAGGGTTCGAGCAGTACTTC
CASSYGTGFEQYF
>TRBD2|TRBV7-9|TRBJ2-1|.
TGTGCCAGCAGCACAGGGACTAGCGGCAATGAGCAGTTCTTC
CASSTGTSGNEQFF
>.|TRBV11-2|TRBJ1-1|.
TGTGCCAGCAGCTTACTATCATCTGAAGCTTTCTTT
CASSLLSSEAFF
>.|TRBV2|TRBJ2-2|.
TGTGCCAGCAGTGAATTCTCAGGAGTTGGCGGCGGGGAGCTGTTTTTT
CASSEFSGVGGGELFF
>.|TRBV6-1|TRBJ2-3|.
TGTGCCAGCACTAGTTCCTTGGAAGATACGCAGTATTTT
CASTSSLEDTQYF
>.|TRBV27|TRBJ2-7|once
TGTGCCAGCAGTTACGGGGCTGGCCCCTACGAGCAGTACTTC
CASSYGAGPYEQYF
>TRBD2|TRBV5-1|TRBJ2-1|.
TGCGCCAGCAGCTTGAACGGCGGGAGGGCCCACAATGAGCAGTTCTTC
CASSLNGGRAHNEQFF
>TRBD2|TRBV19|TRBJ2-7|.
TGTGCCAGTAGTATTACTAGCGGTTCCTACGAGCAGTACTTC
CASSITSGSYEQYF
>.|TRBV11-2|TRBJ2-5|once
TGTGCCAGCAGCTTAGGCCTGTTGGCTTTAGAGACCCAGTACTTC
CASSLGLLALETQYF
>.|TRBV4-1|TRBJ2-7|.
TGCGCCAGCAGCCAAGGGGGGGCTCCCTCCTACGAGCAGTACTTC
CASSQGGAPSYEQYF
>.|TRBV30|TRBJ1-2|.
TGTGCCTGGAGCAATAAGGGCTACACCTTC
CAWSNKGYTF
>.|TRBV19|TRBJ2-4|.
TGTGCCAGTAGTCCAAGAGGACTGGCCAAAAACATTCAGTACTTC
CASSPRGLAKNIQYF
>.|TRBV7-8|TRBJ2-7|.
TGTGCCAGCAGCCTTAGAAAAGGGACTTCCTACGAGCAGTACTTC
CASSLRKGTSYEQYF